Listed here are 25 T cell receptor beta chains from one sample, sequenced in a study of T-cell memory formation after mild COVID-19. In TCRdb, the 5' RACE reads were re-called with MiXCR into one record per CDR3 protein. The sample holds more than 300,000 distinct CDR3 sequences, 12% to 15% seen once. The specimen sequenced was PBMCs or a T cell subset sorted from them (not recorded which). These TCRs come from a man aged 18 to 30 who had mild COVID-19 (a few samples of this study predate the infection). Cell type and time point are not known.

This clonotype showed up just a few times. This chain connects TRBV12-3 or TRBV12-4 to TRBJ1-2; possibly TRBD1 for D (5 bases). The CDR3 has 11 residues. The germline V and J ends were trimmed by 2 bases and 12 bases, with 10 bases remaining between them. As DNA, the CDR3 is TGTGCCAGCAGTTTAAACCGGGACCACACCTTC. It yields the protein CASSLNRDHTF.

This clonotype was counted only a few times. The genes are TRBV5-1 and TRBJ2-7; TRBD1 agrees at 11 bases. The CDR3 is made up of 15 amino acids. Germline loops: CDR1 SGHRS, CDR2 YFSETQ. The V segment lost 5 bases and the J segment 3 bases; nucleotides outside the gene matches: 7. The CDR3 nucleotides are TGCGCCAGCAGTGACCTGGACAGGGGGCACTACGAGCAGTACTTC. Translation: CASSDLDRGHYEQYF.

The chain links TRBV20-1 to TRBJ2-5, with D unresolved. Germline values: CDR1 DFQATT, CDR2 SNEGSKA (reference sequence). The CDR3 consists of 11 residues. DNA for the CDR3: TGCACTGGCGTGTTGCGGAAGACCCAGTACTTC. Its translation: CTGVLRKTQYF.

The chain has TRBV20-1 and TRBJ2-1; 13 bases agree with TRBD2. There are 17 residues in the CDR3. Germline lookup yields CDR1 DFQATT and CDR2 SNEGSKA (reference sequence). The V segment lost 6 bases and the J segment 6 bases; nucleotides outside the gene matches: 14. CDR3 protein: CSARILGGLAGANEQFF. The DNA for the CDR3 is TGCAGTGCCAGGATCTTAGGAGGACTAGCGGGGGCCAATGAGCAGTTCTTC.

This clonotype was seen at least ten times. The rearrangement uses TRBV12-3 or TRBV12-4 and TRBJ2-7, with D tentatively TRBD1 or TRBD2 (6 bases each). There are 16 residues in the CDR3. Trimming pared 5 bases from V and 0 bases from J, leaving 17 bases between. This CDR3 reads CASSPRSGASSYEQYF. In nucleotides, the CDR3 is TGTGCCAGCAGTCCTCGTTCGGGGGCCAGCTCCTACGAGCAGTACTTC.

This clonotype was recorded a few times. The CDR3 region has the DNA TGTGCCAGCAGCTTGGATGGATCTCCCTCGAACACTGAAGCTTTCTTT. Amino acid sequence: CASSLDGSPSNTEAFF. The chain recombines TRBV5-8 with TRBJ1-1; D unclear. The CDR3 sequence is 16 residues long. Germline CDR1 SGHTS, CDR2 YDEGEE. Trimming cost V 0 bases and J 1 base, with 13 bases left between them.

This clonotype was observed a handful of times. The chain combines TRBV5-1 with TRBJ2-7; 10 nucleotides align to TRBD1. The germline gives CDR1 SGHRS, CDR2 YFSETQ. Unmatched junction bases numbered 5, after V lost 3 bases and J lost 5 bases. The CDR3 is made up of 14 amino acids. The CDR3 sequence: CASSSTTGGHEQYV. CDR3 bases: TGCGCCAGCAGCTCGACGACAGGGGGCCACGAGCAGTACGTC.

The chain is built from TRBV29-1 and TRBJ2-7, with 7 bases lining up with TRBD1. The CDR3 runs 12 residues. The ends lost 6 bases at V and 3 bases at J; junction bases unmatched: 5. Germline V lookup: CDR1 SQVTM, CDR2 ANQGSEA. This CDR3 reads CSVGDRNYEQYF. CDR3 nucleotide sequence: TGCAGCGTGGGGGACAGAAACTACGAGCAGTACTTC.

V and J are TRBV20-1 and TRBJ1-1; D remains ambiguous. Looked up from germline, CDR1 is DFQATT and CDR2 is SNEGSKA (reference sequence). The CDR3 consists of 14 residues. V dropped 0 bases and J dropped 7 bases, with 15 bases sitting between them. This CDR3 reads CSARDLRNSNEAFF. Written as DNA, the CDR3 is TGCAGTGCTAGAGATCTAAGGAACAGCAATGAAGCTTTCTTT.

The chain carries TRBV12-3 or TRBV12-4 and TRBJ2-7; TRBD2 matches 7 bases. The CDR3 runs to 15 residues. Trimming removed 1 base from V and 2 bases from J; junction bases left unmatched: 5. The CDR3 coding sequence is TGTGCCAGCAGTTTAGATAACCGGGGGGCCTACGAGCAGTACTTC. It yields the protein CASSLDNRGAYEQYF.

This clonotype was counted between two and nine times. This chain uses TRBV4-1 with TRBJ2-1; 9 bases map to TRBD1. Per germline, CDR1 MGHRA and CDR2 YSYEKL. The CDR3 has 14 amino acids. The junction had 7 bases not matched to a gene; V was cut back by 5 bases and J by 8 bases. The CDR3 region has the DNA TGCGCCAGCAGCTCCCGGGACAGGGTGGATGAGCAGTTCTTC. It translates to CASSSRDRVDEQFF.

The genes are TRBV27 and TRBJ1-1; D unresolved. The CDR3 is made up of 12 amino acids. Germline CDR1 is MNHEY and CDR2 is SMNVEV (reference sequence). Trimming cost V 6 bases and J 5 bases, with 10 bases left between them. The DNA of the CDR3 is TGTGCCAGCAGCGATTCGGGAACTGAAGCTTTCTTT. It yields the protein CASSDSGTEAFF.

The J gene is TRBJ2-1, the V gene TRBV29-1, with D unresolved. The CDR3 runs 15 residues. Trimming took off 8 bases at V and 1 base at J, with 18 bases between the two ends. In germline, CDR1 is SQVTM, CDR2 ANQGSEA. This CDR3 reads CSYHPDAQSYNEQFF. The CDR3 DNA reads as TGCAGCTACCACCCTGATGCTCAATCCTACAATGAGCAGTTCTTC.

The rearrangement links TRBV12-3 or TRBV12-4 to TRBJ1-2; D gene ambiguous. The CDR3 loop spans 13 amino acids. Trimming took 4 bases from V and 1 from J, leaving 7 bases between them. The CDR3 coding sequence is TGTGCCAGCAGTTCCACGATTAACTATGGCTACACCTTC. Its translation: CASSSTINYGYTF.

The rearrangement uses TRBV7-3 and TRBJ1-6; possibly TRBD1 for D (6 bases). The CDR3 covers 13 residues. Germline V CDR1 and CDR2: SGHTA, FQGTGA. V lost 2 bases and J 10 bases, leaving 9 bases between the germline ends. The CDR3 here is CASSLVQGSPLHF. The DNA of the CDR3 is TGTGCCAGCAGCTTAGTACAGGGATCACCCCTCCACTTT.

There are a few counts of this clonotype. V usage is TRBV5-1 and J usage is TRBJ2-7; 12 bases are a match to TRBD1. V lost 1 base, J lost 7 bases, and 12 bases stayed unmatched. The CDR3 is 17 amino acids. CDR1 and CDR2 from the germline V gene are SGHRS and YFSETQ. The chain's CDR3 is CASSLSTKGTGGREQYF. CDR3 in DNA: TGCGCCAGCAGCTTGTCGACGAAGGGGACAGGGGGCAGAGAGCAGTACTTC.

A note on this clonotype: This clone may be a read error of a much larger clone one base away. The chain carries TRBV20-1 and TRBJ2-1; D not certain. Germline CDR1 DFQATT, CDR2 SNEGSKA (reference sequence). The CDR3 covers 12 residues. The CDR3 nucleotides read TGCAGTGAAAGTGGCTCCTACACTGAGCAGTTCTTC. Translating it yields CSESGSYTEQFF.

Here the CDR3 reads CSAKGEWETQYF. CDR3 DNA sequence: TGCAGTGCTAAAGGGGAGTGGGAGACCCAGTACTTC. The chain links TRBV20-1 to TRBJ2-5, with D possibly being TRBD1 or TRBD2 (5 bases each). Trimming stripped 4 bases from V and 5 bases from J, with 11 bases between. Per the germline V gene, CDR1 is DFQATT and CDR2 is SNEGSKA (reference sequence). The length of the CDR3 is 12 residues.

The chain employs TRBV12-3 or TRBV12-4 and TRBJ2-1; D ambiguous. The germline V and J ends were trimmed by 5 bases and 8 bases, with 13 bases remaining between them. The CDR3 is made up of 13 amino acids. The CDR3 DNA follows: TGTGCCAGCAGTGCGACCGCGCCAGATGAGCAGTTCTTC. Translation gives CASSATAPDEQFF.

The chain employs TRBV10-3 and TRBJ2-5; 12 positions match TRBD2. Germline V gives CDR1 ENHRY, CDR2 SYGVKD. J lost 1 base, V lost 0 bases, and 15 bases had no gene match. This CDR3 contains 21 residues. CDR3 sequence (DNA): TGTGCCATCAGTGAGTCGGCCAGAGCGAGACCTAGCGGGAGGGCCCAAGAGACCCAGTACTTC. Translation gives CAISESARARPSGRAQETQYF.

This clonotype was picked up a small number of times. This sequence joins TRBV9 and TRBJ2-7; TRBD2 matches at 13 bases. The germline V gene has CDR1 SGDLS and CDR2 YYNGEE. V lost 2 bases, J lost 3 bases, and 5 bases stayed unmatched. CDR3 length: 16 residues. DNA of the CDR3: TGTGCCAGCAGCGTCTCCGGGACTAGCGGGAACTACGAGCAGTACTTC. Encoded protein: CASSVSGTSGNYEQYF.

Only a few counts were recorded for this clonotype. V gene TRBV29-1 combines with J gene TRBJ2-5, with TRBD1 identical over 8 bases. J lost 5 bases, V lost 7 bases, and 15 bases had no gene match. Germline assignment: CDR1 SQVTM and CDR2 ANQGSEA. The CDR3 length is 15 residues. CDR3 loop: CSGRTGNGEGETQYF. The CDR3 DNA sequence: TGCAGCGGAAGGACAGGGAACGGTGAGGGGGAGACCCAGTACTTC.

The chain recombines TRBV12-3 or TRBV12-4 with TRBJ2-3, with D possibly being TRBD2 (5 bases). The V end was cut by 4 bases, the J end by 5 bases, with 16 bases between. The CDR3 sequence is 15 residues long. The CDR3 bases are TGTGCCAGCAGTTACGTAAATACCGGGGTAGATACGCAGTATTTT. Its translation: CASSYVNTGVDTQYF.

The sample holds a few counts of this clonotype. This chain links TRBV7-2 with TRBJ2-6, with D possibly being TRBD1 (5 bases). This CDR3 has 17 amino acids. Between the trimmed V and J ends, which lost 0 bases and 4 bases, there was a span of 13 bases. Germline V CDR1 and CDR2: SGHTA, FQGNSA. CDR3 bases: TGTGCCAGCAGCTTAGCGCCCCCAGGGCACGGGGCCAACGTCCTGACTTTC. It specifies CASSLAPPGHGANVLTF.

The chain carries TRBV11-2 and TRBJ2-3; D ambiguous. Trimming shortened V by 5 bases and J by 7 bases, and 7 bases separated the two germline ends. Germline V gene lookup returns CDR1 SGHAT and CDR2 FQNNGV. This CDR3 spans 11 amino acids. In nucleotides, the CDR3 is TGTGCCAGCAGCCAAATGCATACGCAGTATTTT. Translation gives CASSQMHTQYF.